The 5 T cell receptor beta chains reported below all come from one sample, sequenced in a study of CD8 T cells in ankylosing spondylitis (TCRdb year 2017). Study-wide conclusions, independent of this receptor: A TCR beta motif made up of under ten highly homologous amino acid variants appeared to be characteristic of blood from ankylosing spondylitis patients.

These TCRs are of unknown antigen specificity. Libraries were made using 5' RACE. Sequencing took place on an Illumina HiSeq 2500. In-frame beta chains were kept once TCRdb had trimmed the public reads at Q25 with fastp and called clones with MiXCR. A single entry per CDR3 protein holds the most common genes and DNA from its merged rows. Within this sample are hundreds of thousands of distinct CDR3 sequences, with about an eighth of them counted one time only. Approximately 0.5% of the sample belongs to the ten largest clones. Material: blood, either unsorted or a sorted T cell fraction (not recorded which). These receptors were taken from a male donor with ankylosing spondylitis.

Here the CDR3 reads CASSLVWSGNNEQFF. CDR3 nucleotide sequence: TGTGCCAGCAGCTTAGTGTGGTCGGGAAACAATGAGCAGTTCTTC. The V call is TRBV11-2, the J call TRBJ2-1, with D perhaps TRBD2 (5 bases). Trimming removed 1 base at V and 5 bases at J, with 12 bases between. The CDR3 is 15 amino acids. Germline V gene data show CDR1 as SGHAT and CDR2 as FQNNGV.

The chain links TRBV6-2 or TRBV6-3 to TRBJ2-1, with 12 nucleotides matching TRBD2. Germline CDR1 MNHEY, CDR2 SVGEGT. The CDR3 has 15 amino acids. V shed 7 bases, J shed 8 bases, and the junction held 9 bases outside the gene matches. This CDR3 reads CASTNGLAGIDEQFF. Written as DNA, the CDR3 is TGTGCCAGCACCAACGGACTAGCGGGAATTGATGAGCAGTTCTTC.

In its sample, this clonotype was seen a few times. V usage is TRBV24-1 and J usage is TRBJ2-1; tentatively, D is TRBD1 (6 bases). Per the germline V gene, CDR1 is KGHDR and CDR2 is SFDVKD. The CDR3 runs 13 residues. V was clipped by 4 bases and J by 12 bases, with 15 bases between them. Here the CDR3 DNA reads TGTGCCACCAGTGAACGAACAGGGTCTGTGCAGTTCTTC. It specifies CATSERTGSVQFF.

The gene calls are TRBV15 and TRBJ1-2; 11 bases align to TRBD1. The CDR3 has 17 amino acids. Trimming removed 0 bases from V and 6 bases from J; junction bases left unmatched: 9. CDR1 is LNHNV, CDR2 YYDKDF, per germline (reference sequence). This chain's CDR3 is CATSRDRWDRGWDGYTF. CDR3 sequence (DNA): TGTGCCACCAGCAGAGATCGATGGGACAGGGGGTGGGATGGCTACACCTTC.

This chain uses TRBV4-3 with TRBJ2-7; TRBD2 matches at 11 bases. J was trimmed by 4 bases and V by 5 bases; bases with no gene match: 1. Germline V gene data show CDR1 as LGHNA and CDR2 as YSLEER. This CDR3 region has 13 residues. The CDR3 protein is CASSGTSGYEQYF. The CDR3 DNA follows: TGCGCCAGCAGCGGGACTAGCGGTTACGAGCAGTACTTC.